Listed below are T cell receptor beta chains from one sample, sequenced in a study of identical twins. Each CDR3 protein is one row after TCRdb ran MiXCR on the 5' RACE reads. Of 310,000 or so distinct CDR3 sequences in the sample, around 9.7% are singletons; the top ten hold roughly 6.8%. The same sample was also used in a study of yellow fever vaccine responses in identical twins.

Sample: CD8+ T cells sorted from blood. The receptors were gathered from a young woman in good health. CDR3s include the opening cysteine and the closing phenylalanine or tryptophan. The D gene is left open where the match is weak. Expanded clones are given a class, and other clones once, few, many or no size at all.

CDR3: CASASGTAYEQYF; DNA: TGTGCCAGTGCGTCGGGGACAGCCTACGAGCAGTACTTC; D: TRBD1; J: TRBJ2-7; V: TRBV6-1; size: NA
CDR3: CASSYYDPGTGYHNEQFF; DNA: TGTGCCAGCAGTTACTACGATCCCGGGACAGGGTACCACAATGAGCAGTTCTTC; D: TRBD1; J: TRBJ2-1; V: TRBV6-5; size: NA
CDR3: CSASDRAFGNTIYF; DNA: TGCAGTGCAAGCGACAGGGCCTTCGGAAACACCATATATTTT; D: TRBD1; J: TRBJ1-3; V: TRBV20-1; size: few
CDR3: CASSQGRGLGTEAFF; DNA: TGCGCCAGCAGCCAGGGCAGGGGATTGGGTACTGAAGCTTTCTTT; D: NA; J: TRBJ1-1; V: TRBV4-3; size: few
CDR3: CASSLALSGIRETQYF; DNA: TGTGCCAGCAGCTTAGCCCTCAGCGGTATTAGAGAGACCCAGTACTTC; D: NA; J: TRBJ2-5; V: TRBV7-8; size: few
CDR3: CASMGGVDEAFF; DNA: TGTGCCAGCATGGGGGGGGTGGATGAAGCTTTCTTT; D: NA; J: TRBJ1-1; V: TRBV27; size: NA
CDR3: CASSEADRSYEQYF; DNA: TGTGCCAGCAGTGAAGCGGACAGGTCGTACGAGCAGTACTTC; D: TRBD1; J: TRBJ2-7; V: TRBV6-1; size: NA
CDR3: CASSETASANYGYTF; DNA: TGTGCCAGCAGTGAAACCGCTTCAGCTAACTATGGCTACACCTTC; D: NA; J: TRBJ1-2; V: TRBV6-1; size: few
CDR3: CSARLPTGKNTGELFF; DNA: TGCAGCGCGAGACTACCAACAGGGAAAAACACCGGGGAGCTGTTTTTT; D: NA; J: TRBJ2-2; V: TRBV29-1; size: many
CDR3: CASTLTSGSYNEQFF; DNA: TGTGCCAGCACCCTTACTAGCGGGAGCTACAATGAGCAGTTCTTC; D: TRBD2; J: TRBJ2-1; V: TRBV6-1; size: many
CDR3: CASSFVTGKIYEQYF; DNA: TGTGCCAGCAGTTTCGTGACAGGGAAAATCTACGAGCAGTACTTC; D: TRBD1; J: TRBJ2-7; V: TRBV6-5; size: few
CDR3: CSVSSPQRYGELFF; DNA: TGCAGCGTTAGCTCTCCCCAGCGGTACGGGGAGCTGTTTTTT; D: NA; J: TRBJ2-2; V: TRBV29-1; size: many
CDR3: CASSPSVGQGSSPLHF; DNA: TGTGCCAGCAGCCCGAGCGTGGGACAGGGGTCTTCACCCCTCCACTTT; D: TRBD1; J: TRBJ1-6; V: TRBV13; size: NA
CDR3: CASSVAGTNTIYF; DNA: TGTGCCAGCAGCGTAGCGGGGACTAACACCATATATTTT; D: NA; J: TRBJ1-3; V: TRBV9; size: few
CDR3: CASSQPPEAFF; DNA: TGTGCCAGCTCACAGCCTCCTGAAGCTTTCTTT; D: NA; J: TRBJ1-1; V: TRBV18; size: NA
CDR3: CATSDFPGSEQFF; DNA: TGTGCCACCAGTGATTTTCCGGGCAGTGAGCAGTTCTTC; D: NA; J: TRBJ2-1; V: TRBV24-1; size: few
CDR3: CATSEGLAGVGPYNEQFF; DNA: TGTGCCACCAGTGAGGGACTAGCGGGAGTGGGTCCCTACAATGAGCAGTTCTTC; D: TRBD2; J: TRBJ2-1; V: TRBV24-1; size: many
CDR3: CASSPISGDYGDEQFF; DNA: TGTGCCAGCAGCCCAATTAGCGGGGACTATGGGGATGAGCAGTTCTTC; D: TRBD2; J: TRBJ2-1; V: TRBV3-1; size: NA
CDR3: CASSKKAGGDNEQFF; DNA: TGCGCCAGCAGCAAAAAAGCGGGAGGGGACAATGAGCAGTTCTTC; D: TRBD2; J: TRBJ2-1; V: TRBV5-1; size: few
CDR3: CASSSGTSDTQYF; DNA: TGTGCCAGCAGCTCCGGGACTTCAGATACGCAGTATTTT; D: NA; J: TRBJ2-3; V: TRBV7-3; size: few
CDR3: CASSFRTGGYEQYF; DNA: TGCGCCAGCAGCTTTCGGACAGGGGGTTACGAGCAGTACTTC; D: TRBD1; J: TRBJ2-7; V: TRBV5-1; size: NA
CDR3: CASRILAGSTGELFF; DNA: TGTGCCAGCAGAATACTAGCGGGATCCACCGGGGAGCTGTTTTTT; D: TRBD2; J: TRBJ2-2; V: TRBV11-1; size: many
CDR3: CSVEQGYGNTIYF; DNA: TGCAGCGTTGAACAGGGTTACGGAAACACCATATATTTT; D: NA; J: TRBJ1-3; V: TRBV29-1; size: NA
CDR3: CASSLATGAAEAFF; DNA: TGCGCCAGCAGCCTAGCCACGGGGGCCGCCGAAGCTTTCTTT; D: NA; J: TRBJ1-1; V: TRBV4-1; size: NA
CDR3: CASSQFPPDTEAFF; DNA: TGTGCCAGCAGCCAATTCCCCCCCGACACTGAAGCTTTCTTT; D: NA; J: TRBJ1-1; V: TRBV28; size: many
CDR3: CSASGTSGPPTDTQYF; DNA: TGCAGTGCTAGTGGGACTAGCGGGCCCCCCACAGATACGCAGTATTTT; D: TRBD2; J: TRBJ2-3; V: TRBV20-1; size: many
CDR3: CASSPFTGTSAYEQYF; DNA: TGTGCCAGCAGCCCCTTTACCGGGACGTCGGCCTACGAGCAGTACTTC; D: NA; J: TRBJ2-7; V: TRBV7-9; size: NA
CDR3: CSANSPKTGDYEQYF; DNA: TGCAGTGCTAACTCCCCTAAGACAGGGGACTACGAGCAGTACTTC; D: TRBD1; J: TRBJ2-7; V: TRBV20-1; size: few
CDR3: CASSLDGDSVEKLFF; DNA: TGCGCCAGCAGCTTGGACGGCGACTCGGTGGAAAAACTGTTTTTT; D: NA; J: TRBJ1-4; V: TRBV5-1; size: many
CDR3: CASRYGTGSVNTEAFF; DNA: TGCGCCAGCCGTTACGGGACAGGTTCGGTGAACACTGAAGCTTTCTTT; D: TRBD1; J: TRBJ1-1; V: TRBV10-2; size: NA
CDR3: CASSLAGASATGELFF; DNA: TGTGCCAGCAGCTTAGCGGGGGCCAGTGCCACCGGGGAGCTGTTTTTT; D: NA; J: TRBJ2-2; V: TRBV7-9; size: NA
CDR3: CATSHRGSYEQYF; DNA: TGTGCCACCAGCCACAGGGGAAGCTACGAGCAGTACTTC; D: TRBD1; J: TRBJ2-7; V: TRBV24-1; size: NA
CDR3: CARGRDSGGGEQFF; DNA: TGTGCCAGGGGGAGAGATAGCGGGGGTGGTGAGCAGTTCTTC; D: TRBD2; J: TRBJ2-1; V: TRBV2; size: many
CDR3: CSVPSYNEQFF; DNA: TGCAGCGTGCCCTCCTACAATGAGCAGTTCTTC; D: NA; J: TRBJ2-1; V: TRBV29-1; size: many
CDR3: CASSDWVTGELFF; DNA: TGTGCCAGCAGTGACTGGGTTACCGGGGAGCTGTTTTTT; D: NA; J: TRBJ2-2; V: TRBV6-1; size: NA
CDR3: CASSRIYNEQFF; DNA: TGTGCCAGCTCCCGTATCTACAATGAGCAGTTCTTC; D: NA; J: TRBJ2-1; V: TRBV7-9; size: NA
CDR3: CASSFPLETVYSGANVLTF; DNA: TGTGCCAGCAGCTTTCCCCTCGAGACAGTTTACTCTGGGGCCAACGTCCTGACTTTC; D: NA; J: TRBJ2-6; V: TRBV11-2; size: few
CDR3: CASSSTAGSSIHEQYF; DNA: TGTGCCAGCAGCTCGACAGCAGGGTCGAGTATCCACGAGCAGTACTTC; D: NA; J: TRBJ2-7; V: TRBV7-9; size: many
CDR3: CASSYTRLRVPGLAAQETQYF; DNA: TGTGCCAGCAGTTACACTAGACTACGTGTACCGGGACTAGCGGCACAAGAGACCCAGTACTTC; D: TRBD2; J: TRBJ2-5; V: TRBV6-2/TRBV6-3; size: once
CDR3: CATSDLSGDQPQHF; DNA: TGTGCCACCAGTGATTTGTCTGGGGATCAGCCCCAGCATTTT; D: NA; J: TRBJ1-5; V: TRBV24-1; size: many
CDR3: CSARTSGRPNEQFF; DNA: TGCAGCGCTCGGACTAGCGGGAGGCCTAATGAGCAGTTCTTC; D: TRBD2; J: TRBJ2-1; V: TRBV29-1; size: many
CDR3: CASSSGTGMAGELFF; DNA: TGCGCCAGCAGCTCCGGGACAGGGATGGCCGGGGAGCTGTTTTTT; D: TRBD1; J: TRBJ2-2; V: TRBV5-1; size: many
CDR3: CSASTGGTNTGELFF; DNA: TGCAGTGCTAGCACAGGGGGTACGAACACCGGGGAGCTGTTTTTT; D: TRBD1; J: TRBJ2-2; V: TRBV20-1; size: few
CDR3: CASGFGETQYF; DNA: TGTGCTAGTGGTTTTGGAGAGACCCAGTACTTC; D: NA; J: TRBJ2-5; V: TRBV12-5; size: NA
CDR3: CASSELRDSPYEQYF; DNA: TGTGCCAGCAGTGAACTGAGGGACAGCCCCTACGAGCAGTACTTC; D: TRBD1; J: TRBJ2-7; V: TRBV6-1; size: NA
CDR3: CASSERAGRIVEDTQYF; DNA: TGTGCCAGCAGTGAACGGGCAGGGAGAATTGTGGAAGATACGCAGTATTTT; D: NA; J: TRBJ2-3; V: TRBV2; size: NA
CDR3: CSVAGESTDTQYF; DNA: TGCAGCGTTGCTGGCGAAAGCACAGATACGCAGTATTTT; D: NA; J: TRBJ2-3; V: TRBV29-1; size: many
CDR3: CASSLASPGKYEQYF; DNA: TGTGCCAGCAGCTTAGCATCGCCCGGGAAATACGAGCAGTACTTC; D: NA; J: TRBJ2-7; V: TRBV7-9; size: NA
CDR3: CAISETGGRGYTF; DNA: TGTGCCATCAGTGAAACAGGGGGCCGTGGCTACACCTTC; D: TRBD1; J: TRBJ1-2; V: TRBV10-3; size: many
CDR3: CASSLSQGPTDTQYF; DNA: TGTGCCAGCAGTTTAAGTCAGGGACCCACAGATACGCAGTATTTT; D: NA; J: TRBJ2-3; V: TRBV28; size: many
CDR3: CASSGPNRAGQETQYF; DNA: TGTGCCAGCAGCGGACCAAACAGGGCGGGTCAAGAGACCCAGTACTTC; D: NA; J: TRBJ2-5; V: TRBV9; size: NA
CDR3: CASSARQGAGEQYF; DNA: TGTGCCAGCAGTGCTCGACAGGGGGCAGGGGAGCAGTACTTC; D: TRBD1; J: TRBJ2-7; V: TRBV6-1; size: NA
CDR3: CASSWAGRQETQYF; DNA: TGTGCCAGCAGCTGGGCCGGGAGACAAGAGACCCAGTACTTC; D: NA; J: TRBJ2-5; V: TRBV7-9; size: many
CDR3: CASSYPSTGGKTGELFF; DNA: TGTGCCAGCAGTTACCCCTCTACAGGGGGCAAGACCGGGGAGCTGTTTTTT; D: TRBD1; J: TRBJ2-2; V: TRBV6-2/TRBV6-3; size: many